A single sample gave rise to the 26 T cell receptor beta chains below, sequenced in a study of blood T cell repertoires in COVID-19. Clones were sequenced by immunoSEQ multiplex PCR, and TCRdb holds only the in-frame ones, with some missing. The sample includes under 200,000 clones, approximately 88% seen only once; the top ten take 11% to 15%. Material: peripheral blood. The receptors originated from a man aged 18 to 29 with active or convalescent COVID-19.

The chain recombines TRBV28 with TRBJ1-2; 10 bases fit TRBD1. V gave up 4 bases and J gave up 4 bases; unmatched junction bases: 6. CDR1 MDHEN and CDR2 SYDVKM come from the germline V gene. The CDR3 is made up of 15 amino acids. The CDR3 DNA reads TGTGCCAGCAGTTCTCAGACAGGGGGCGGCTATGGCTACACCTTC. Translation: CASSSQTGGGYGYTF.

The chain is built from TRBV27 and TRBJ2-5; 8 bases match TRBD2. Looked up from germline, CDR1 is MNHEY and CDR2 is SMNVEV (reference sequence). The CDR3 loop spans 16 amino acids. The J segment lost 2 bases and the V segment lost 1 base, leaving 6 bases of the junction unmatched. CDR3: CASSLFSGGIQETQYF. CDR3 bases: TGTGCCAGCAGTTTATTTTCGGGAGGGATTCAAGAGACCCAGTACTTC.

In its sample, this clone was seen many times. The genes are TRBV15 and TRBJ2-7; TRBD2 agrees at 10 bases. Per germline, CDR1 LNHNV and CDR2 YYDKDF (reference sequence). V gave up 3 bases and J gave up 2 bases; unmatched junction bases: 1. The CDR3 is 14 amino acids. The CDR3 sequence: CATSSTSGAYEQYF. The CDR3 region has the DNA TGTGCCACCAGCAGTACTAGCGGGGCCTACGAGCAGTACTTC.

The rearrangement uses TRBV6-5 and TRBJ2-1; D gene unclear. The CDR3 loop spans 15 amino acids. In germline, CDR1 is MNHEY, CDR2 SVGAGI. Deletions cut 2 bases from V and 7 bases from J, with 15 bases between. CDR3 in DNA: TGTGCCAGCAGTTACGGCCGTCATCCCGGGAATGAGCAGTTCTTC. This codes for CASSYGRHPGNEQFF.

In this sample, this clone turned up once. The chain links TRBV11-2 to TRBJ2-1; TRBD1 matches at 7 bases. Trimming removed 0 bases from V and 1 base from J; junction bases left unmatched: 6. This CDR3 spans 17 amino acids. Germline loops: CDR1 SGHAT, CDR2 FQNNGV. This CDR3 reads CASSLDRTGGSYNEQFF. The CDR3 DNA sequence: TGTGCCAGCAGCTTAGATCGGACAGGAGGATCCTACAATGAGCAGTTCTTC.

The chain uses TRBV21-1 and TRBJ2-7; the table's D call of TRBD2 was not tested on the DNA. TRBV21-1 is labeled a pseudogene. There are 17 residues in the CDR3. This chain's CDR3 is CASRTQGLAGDDNEQYF. The CDR3 coding sequence is TGTGCCAGCAGAACGCAGGGACTAGCGGGAGATGATAACGAGCAGTACTTC.

The chain recombines TRBV7-9 with TRBJ1-3, with TRBD1 matching 8 bases. Trimming cost V 0 bases and J 3 bases; bases outside gene matches: 4. CDR3 size: 16 residues. CDR1 and CDR2 (germline): SEHNR, FQNEAQ (reference sequence). The CDR3 is CASSLASGGGGNTIYF. For the CDR3, the DNA is TGTGCCAGCAGCTTAGCGTCAGGGGGCGGTGGAAACACCATATATTTT.

The rearrangement joins TRBV19 to TRBJ1-5; 10 bases match TRBD1. The CDR3 covers 15 residues. Germline CDR1 and CDR2: LNHDA and SQIVND (reference sequence). Losses at the gene ends were 4 bases for V and 6 bases for J; bases not matched to a gene: 6. The CDR3 DNA follows: TGTGCCAGTAGTACCAGACAGGGGGCGCGTCAGCCCCAGCATTTT. It is translated as CASSTRQGARQPQHF.

The V gene is TRBV7-9, the J gene TRBJ1-4, with 7 bases fitting TRBD1. The CDR3 covers 14 residues. Losses at the gene ends were 1 base for V and 4 bases for J; bases not matched to a gene: 0. CDR1 and CDR2 (germline): SEHNR, FQNEAQ (reference sequence). The CDR3 loop reads CASSLGDSNEKLFF. In nucleotides, the CDR3 is TGTGCCAGCAGCTTAGGGGACAGTAATGAAAAACTGTTTTTT.

The V gene is TRBV27, the J gene TRBJ1-4, with 7 positions matching TRBD1. CDR1 is MNHEY and CDR2 is SMNVEV in the germline V gene (reference sequence). Trimming removed 6 bases from V and 6 bases from J; junction bases left unmatched: 10. The CDR3 length is 15 residues. For the CDR3, the DNA is TGTGCCAGCAGGCCGAGGGGGCCGACTGATGAAAAACTGTTTTTT. Translated: CASRPRGPTDEKLFF.

The chain couples TRBV3-1 (or the pseudogene TRBV3-2) to TRBJ1-4, with D tentatively TRBD1 (5 bases). Per germline, CDR1 LGHDT and CDR2 YNNKEL (reference sequence). Trimming took 4 bases from V and 6 from J, leaving 15 bases between them. The CDR3 runs to 15 residues. The CDR3 sequence is CASSLTGSSYEKLFF. CDR3 DNA sequence: TGTGCCAGCAGCCTTACAGGCTCCTCATATGAAAAACTGTTTTTT.

The chain recombines TRBV30 with TRBJ1-5; D call uncertain. Germline V CDR1 and CDR2: GTSNPN, SVGIG (reference sequence). The V gene lost 3 bases and the J gene lost 0 bases, with 6 bases spanning the gap. CDR3 length equals 13 residues. The CDR3 region has the DNA TGTGCCTGGAGGAGGTCTAGCAATCAGCCCCAGCATTTT. Its translation: CAWRRSSNQPQHF.

This rearrangement joins TRBV5-1 to TRBJ2-7; 8 bases align to TRBD1. CDR1 SGHRS and CDR2 YFSETQ come from the germline V gene. The CDR3 spans 15 residues. Trimming at V came to 1 base and at J to 4 bases, leaving 7 bases not matched to a gene. The CDR3 sequence: CASSLSPGQGYEQYF. The CDR3 DNA follows: TGCGCCAGCAGCTTGAGCCCCGGACAGGGTTACGAGCAGTACTTC.

The chain joins TRBV28 to TRBJ1-5; 10 bases are a match to TRBD1. There are 15 residues in the CDR3. Unmatched junction bases numbered 4, after V lost 4 bases and J lost 4 bases. Germline CDR1 and CDR2: MDHEN and SYDVKM. Written as DNA, the CDR3 is TGTGCCAGCAGTTGGGACAGGGGTTATAATCAGCCCCAGCATTTT. Its translation is CASSWDRGYNQPQHF.

The chain joins TRBV14 to TRBJ1-2, with 8 positions matching TRBD1. Germline trimming cut 4 bases from V and 0 bases from J; bases unmatched to any gene: 22. Germline V gene sequence: CDR1 SGHDN, CDR2 FVKESK. The CDR3 is made up of 21 amino acids. The CDR3 protein is CASSRVTVRRTGIGTNYGYTF. CDR3 DNA sequence: TGTGCCAGCAGCCGTGTTACTGTTAGACGGACAGGGATTGGAACTAACTATGGCTACACCTTC.

This clone was observed once. The chain is built from TRBV4-2 and TRBJ2-3; the D gene is possibly TRBD2 (5 bases). Trimming took off 0 bases at V and 5 bases at J, with 24 bases between the two ends. The CDR3 has 19 residues. Germline CDR1 LGHNA, CDR2 YNFKEQ. This CDR3 reads CASSQDNLGAIQRIDTQYF. The CDR3 nucleotides are TGTGCCAGCAGCCAAGATAATTTGGGAGCGATCCAAAGGATAGATACGCAGTATTTT.

The chain recombines TRBV4-2 with TRBJ2-1; 12 nucleotides line up with TRBD2. The CDR3 runs 16 residues. Germline CDR1 and CDR2: LGHNA and YNFKEQ. The junction had 8 bases not matched to a gene; V was cut back by 3 bases and J by 8 bases. The CDR3 protein is CASSHDTSGRWDEQFF. In DNA form, the CDR3 reads TGTGCCAGCAGCCACGATACTAGCGGGAGGTGGGATGAGCAGTTCTTC.

The V gene is TRBV5-6, the J gene TRBJ2-2; 8 bases agree with TRBD2. Per germline, CDR1 SGHDT and CDR2 YYEEEE. The CDR3 runs to 13 residues. J gave up 7 bases and V 5 bases, and 4 bases lay outside the gene matches. The DNA for the CDR3 is TGTGCCAGCAGGCGGACTAGCCGCGGGGAGCTGTTTTTT. The encoded protein is CASRRTSRGELFF.

V and J are TRBV19 and TRBJ1-2; a possible D gene is TRBD1 (6 bases). Trimming shortened V by 7 bases and J by 8 bases, and 11 bases separated the two germline ends. The CDR3 runs to 11 residues. Per the germline V gene, CDR1 is LNHDA and CDR2 is SQIVND (reference sequence). The DNA for the CDR3 is TGTGCCAGTACACAGGGCTTCGGCTACACCTTC. This gives the protein CASTQGFGYTF.

The chain recombines TRBV9 with TRBJ1-1; D perhaps matches TRBD1 (6 bases). This CDR3 region has 16 residues. Germline V gene sequence: CDR1 SGDLS, CDR2 YYNGEE. Trimming took off 0 bases at V and 1 base at J, with 13 bases between the two ends. The DNA of the CDR3 is TGTGCCAGCAGCGTAGGGTTCTTCAGGGGGAACACTGAAGCTTTCTTT. It is translated as CASSVGFFRGNTEAFF.

This clone was seen only a few times. This chain connects TRBV7-3 to TRBJ2-1; D perhaps matches TRBD1 (6 bases). The germline V and J ends were trimmed by 4 bases and 10 bases, with 23 bases remaining between them. Germline V CDR1 and CDR2: SGHTA, FQGTGA. The CDR3 is 16 residues long. Here the CDR3 reads CASSYTGTTTGEEQFF. The CDR3 DNA sequence: TGTGCCAGCAGCTATACCGGGACAACCACTGGGGAGGAGCAGTTCTTC.

This clone was counted a single time. The chain links TRBV3-1 (or the pseudogene TRBV3-2) to TRBJ2-1; 10 bases line up with TRBD2. The CDR3 has 15 amino acids. Germline lookup yields CDR1 LGHDT and CDR2 YNNKEL (reference sequence). V lost 5 bases and J lost 14; bases outside the gene matches: 15. The CDR3: CASSISSGGAVREFF. The DNA for the CDR3 is TGTGCCAGCAGCATTTCAAGCGGGGGGGCCGTCCGGGAGTTCTTC.

The chain combines TRBV7-2 with TRBJ1-2; D might be TRBD1 (5 bases). The V end was cut by 3 bases, the J end by 5 bases, with 10 bases between. The germline V gene encodes CDR1 SGHTA and CDR2 FQGNSA. The CDR3 is 13 amino acids. CDR3 region: CASSFLQGYGYTF. The CDR3 nucleotides read TGTGCCAGCAGCTTTCTTCAGGGTTATGGCTACACCTTC.

The rearrangement uses TRBV9 and TRBJ1-5, with a weak D call TRBD1 (5 bases). The ends were cut back, 4 bases at V and 4 bases at J, with 9 bases in the middle. Germline V lookup: CDR1 SGDLS, CDR2 YYNGEE. The CDR3 has 13 amino acids. The chain's CDR3 is CASSRTPNQPQHF. CDR3 coding DNA: TGTGCCAGCAGCAGGACACCGAATCAGCCCCAGCATTTT.

The chain couples TRBV30 to TRBJ2-7; 7 bases are a match to TRBD2. V shed 8 bases and J 4 bases; nucleotides not matched to a gene: 5. Looked up from germline, CDR1 is GTSNPN and CDR2 is SVGIG (reference sequence). The CDR3 sequence is 11 residues long. The CDR3 DNA reads TGTGCCAGTGAAGCGGGGTACGAGCAGTACTTC. The encoded protein is CASEAGYEQYF.

The chain couples TRBV28 to TRBJ2-6; the D gene is possibly TRBD2 (5 bases). The germline CDR1 and CDR2 sequences are MDHEN and SYDVKM. CDR3 size: 17 residues. V shed 4 bases and J shed 0 bases, with 13 bases lying between them. The CDR3 loop reads CASSSPIGSSGANVLTF. The CDR3 nucleotides read TGTGCCAGCAGTTCACCAATAGGGAGCTCTGGGGCCAACGTCCTGACTTTC.